The 24 T cell receptor beta chains presented below share a single source sample, sequenced in a study of T cells in Graves' hyperthyroidism and ophthalmopathy. Amplification of TCR beta CDR3 regions used RNA as the template. During a first-round RT-PCR of the TCR CDR3, the HTBI primer set was used. TCRdb independently ran MiXCR on the multiplex PCR reads; one entry per CDR3 protein. The table includes about 250,000 distinct CDR3 sequences, around 26% detected once. Material for sequencing was blood. These receptors all stem from a woman between 40 and 55 years old with Graves' ophthalmopathy.

Many counts were recorded for this clonotype. This chain uses TRBV6-1 with TRBJ1-2; D gene uncertain. The germline V and J ends were trimmed by 2 bases and 1 base, with 14 bases remaining between them. Germline CDR1 reads MNHNS; CDR2 reads SASEGT. This CDR3 region has 16 residues. The CDR3 DNA reads TGTGCCAGCAGTGAACTTCCAGGCCCCATTAACTATGGCTACACCTTC. Protein product: CASSELPGPINYGYTF.

This clonotype was counted many times. The V and J genes are TRBV4-1 and TRBJ1-1; 10 bases match TRBD1. The CDR3 is 18 amino acids. CDR1 is MGHRA and CDR2 is YSYEKL in the germline V gene. The J segment lost 3 bases and the V segment lost 4 bases, leaving 14 bases of the junction unmatched. CDR3 DNA sequence: TGCGCCAGCAGCCCCAGCGGGGGGGGACAGGGGTATCACACTGAAGCTTTCTTT. It translates to CASSPSGGGQGYHTEAFF.

In this sample, this clonotype turned up many times. The CDR3 nucleotides are TGCAGTGCAAACCGACAGGGGGTGGCCTACGAGCAGTACTTC. Protein sequence: CSANRQGVAYEQYF. The chain joins TRBV20-1 to TRBJ2-7, with 9 bases matching TRBD1. The J segment lost 2 bases and the V segment lost 6 bases, leaving 8 bases of the junction unmatched. The CDR3 spans 14 residues. CDR1 is DFQATT and CDR2 is SNEGSKA in the germline V gene (reference sequence).

This clonotype was observed at least ten times. This chain joins TRBV28 and TRBJ2-7; 7 bases fit TRBD2. After removal of 6 bases from V and 5 bases from J, the junction contained 16 bases not matched to a gene. This CDR3 region has 16 residues. Germline V gene lookup returns CDR1 MDHEN and CDR2 SYDVKM. The DNA of the CDR3 is TGTGCCAGCAGAGCCAATCGACCGGGACTATTTCACGAGCAGTACTTC. It specifies CASRANRPGLFHEQYF.

In this sample, this clonotype turned up many times. The chain carries TRBV30 and TRBJ1-5, with a tentative D call TRBD1 (5 bases). Germline assignment: CDR1 GTSNPN and CDR2 SVGIG (reference sequence). This CDR3 is built from 13 residues. V lost 3 bases and J 6 bases, leaving 12 bases between the germline ends. This chain's CDR3 is CAWSAAGVQPQHF. The CDR3 DNA is TGTGCCTGGAGCGCCGCGGGGGTTCAGCCCCAGCATTTT.

At least ten counts were recorded for this clonotype. The gene calls are TRBV20-1 and TRBJ2-2; possible D gene TRBD2, 5 bases. Trimming shortened V by 3 bases and J by 3 bases, and 17 bases separated the two germline ends. Germline CDR1 is DFQATT and CDR2 is SNEGSKA (reference sequence). The CDR3 sequence is 16 residues long. CDR3 residues: CSASDGPGGYTGELFF. For the CDR3, the DNA is TGCAGTGCTAGTGACGGTCCCGGCGGGTACACCGGGGAGCTGTTTTTT.

The rearrangement uses TRBV12-3 or TRBV12-4 and TRBJ2-5; maybe TRBD1 (6 bases). This CDR3 spans 14 amino acids. V dropped 5 bases and J dropped 1 base, with 11 bases sitting between them. The DNA for the CDR3 is TGTGCCAGCAGTCCCGGGACAATCCAAGAGACCCAGTACTTC. Translated, it gives CASSPGTIQETQYF.

This clonotype was seen only a few times. This chain connects TRBV6-5 to TRBJ2-7; no firm D call. V was pared by 1 base and J by 2 bases, with 6 bases between. The CDR3 is 13 amino acids. The germline V gene has CDR1 MNHEY and CDR2 SVGAGI. The CDR3 DNA sequence: TGTGCCAGCAGTTACTTGGCCACCTACGAGCAGTACTTC. Its protein product is CASSYLATYEQYF.

The rearrangement uses TRBV10-2 and TRBJ2-2; 16 nucleotides match TRBD2. With 8 bases clipped from V and 7 bases from J, the junction kept 7 bases outside the gene matches. The CDR3 is made up of 16 amino acids. From germline, CDR1 is WSHSY and CDR2 SAAADI. The CDR3 loop is CASLGLAGGNGGELFF. DNA of the CDR3: TGCGCCAGCTTGGGACTAGCGGGAGGGAACGGCGGGGAGCTGTTTTTT.

This clonotype has a count of ten or more. This chain uses TRBV20-1 with TRBJ2-7, with D possibly being TRBD1 or TRBD2 (5 bases each). The CDR3 runs to 15 residues. Trimming pared 5 bases from V and 0 bases from J, leaving 17 bases between. Germline V gene sequence: CDR1 DFQATT, CDR2 SNEGSKA (reference sequence). The CDR3 bases are TGCAGTGCTCCGTCCGGGACGCAGAGCTCCTACGAGCAGTACTTC. Protein sequence: CSAPSGTQSSYEQYF.

This chain links TRBV29-1 with TRBJ1-1; no reliable D call. Germline-derived CDR1 and CDR2 are SQVTM and ANQGSEA. The CDR3 consists of 13 residues. Trimming stripped 7 bases from V and 2 bases from J, with 14 bases between. The CDR3 DNA reads as TGCAGCGCCGTCCTCGGCGCCAACACTGAAGCTTTCTTT. Translating gives CSAVLGANTEAFF.

This clonotype was seen many times. This chain joins TRBV7-8 and TRBJ1-5; TRBD1 matches at 8 bases. The CDR3 runs to 17 residues. Germline V gene data show CDR1 as SGHVS and CDR2 as FQNEAQ. J was trimmed by 3 bases and V by 5 bases; bases with no gene match: 12. CDR3 nucleotide sequence: TGTGCCAGCAGCCAAAGAGCGGGACAGGCTATCAATCAGCCCCAGCATTTT. As protein: CASSQRAGQAINQPQHF.

This clonotype was observed many times. J is TRBJ1-2 and V is TRBV6-5, with D possibly being TRBD1 (6 bases). The V end was cut by 6 bases, the J end by 8 bases, with 22 bases between. This CDR3 comprises 15 residues. Germline lookup yields CDR1 MNHEY and CDR2 SVGAGI. The CDR3 sequence: CASRTWGRLPGGYTF. The CDR3 DNA follows: TGTGCCAGCAGGACCTGGGGGCGTTTACCGGGGGGCTACACCTTC.

At least ten counts were recorded for this clonotype. The CDR3 region has the DNA TGCAGTGCTAGGATGGCCTACTCCTACGAGCAGTACTTC. Translating it yields CSARMAYSYEQYF. This rearrangement joins TRBV20-1 to TRBJ2-7; D is undetermined. With 3 bases removed from V and 0 bases from J, the gap between germline ends came to 9 bases. This CDR3 has 13 residues. Looked up from germline, CDR1 is DFQATT and CDR2 is SNEGSKA (reference sequence).

The sample holds many counts of this clonotype. The chain combines TRBV19 with TRBJ2-7; TRBD1 matches 11 bases. Germline V lookup: CDR1 LNHDA, CDR2 SQIVND (reference sequence). This CDR3 region has 13 residues. V lost 7 bases to trimming and J lost 7 bases; unmatched junction nucleotides: 6. The CDR3 reads CASTRTGGGEQYF. The CDR3 nucleotides read TGTGCCAGTACCCGGACAGGGGGCGGGGAGCAGTACTTC.

The rearrangement links TRBV30 to TRBJ2-4, with TRBD1 as a possible D gene (6 bases). Germline V gives CDR1 GTSNPN, CDR2 SVGIG (reference sequence). The CDR3 length is 15 residues. The germline V and J ends were trimmed by 0 bases and 2 bases, with 11 bases remaining between them. The DNA of the CDR3 is TGTGCCTGGAGTGTAAGGGGGACGACCAAAAACATTCAGTACTTC. Protein: CAWSVRGTTKNIQYF.

At least ten counts were recorded for this clonotype. The chain recombines TRBV6-5 with TRBJ2-2, with 10 bases aligning to TRBD1. Trimming removed 6 bases from V and 6 bases from J; junction bases left unmatched: 4. The CDR3 length is 14 residues. The germline CDR1 and CDR2 sequences are MNHEY and SVGAGI. The CDR3 DNA follows: TGTGCCAGCAGGGGACAGGGGAGGGCCGGGGAGCTGTTTTTT. Amino acids: CASRGQGRAGELFF.

This clonotype was detected many times. A junction boundary mismatches the germline segment, possibly from a read error. This chain connects TRBV7-8 to TRBJ1-5; D may be TRBD1 (5 bases). Germline-derived CDR1 and CDR2 are SGHVS and FQNEAQ. There are 15 residues in the CDR3. CDR3 coding DNA: TGTGCCAGCAGCCGGACCGATTGGGGCAATCAGCCCCCGCATTTT. As protein: CASSRTDWGNQPPHF. The whole variable domain, remainder taken from reference TRBV7-8 and TRBJ1-5, is GAGVSQSPRYKVAKRGQDVALRCDPISGHVSLFWYQQALGQGPEFLTYFQNEAQLDKSGLPSDRFFAERPEGSVSTLKIQRTQQEDSAVYLCASSRTDWGNQPPHFGDGTRLSIL.

The chain combines TRBV12-3 or TRBV12-4 with TRBJ1-1, with D possibly being TRBD1 (6 bases). V was trimmed by 5 bases and J by 1 base, leaving 14 bases between them. The CDR3 covers 15 residues. The CDR3 DNA reads TGTGCCAGCAGTCATTACAGGGAGACGAACACTGAAGCTTTCTTT. Protein product: CASSHYRETNTEAFF.

This clonotype came up many times. The gene calls are TRBV28 and TRBJ2-7; no definite D call. The CDR3 loop spans 13 amino acids. CDR1 is MDHEN, CDR2 SYDVKM, per germline. Trimming took 6 bases from V and 3 from J, leaving 12 bases between them. The chain's CDR3 is CASSSPASYEQYF. The DNA of the CDR3 is TGTGCCAGCAGCTCTCCCGCCAGCTACGAGCAGTACTTC.

This clonotype was picked up many times. The genes are TRBV24-1 and TRBJ1-5, with D uncertain. The CDR3 spans 14 residues. V was trimmed by 3 bases and J by 9 bases, leaving 14 bases between them. In germline, CDR1 is KGHDR, CDR2 SFDVKD. For the CDR3, the DNA is TGTGCCACCAGTGATATAGGGCACCCGCTGCCCCAGCATTTT. This translates into CATSDIGHPLPQHF.

The chain recombines TRBV12-3 or TRBV12-4 with TRBJ1-2; D not certain. V gave up 2 bases and J gave up 4 bases, with 8 bases separating them. The CDR3 totals 13 residues. CDR3 DNA: TGTGCCAGCAGTTTACGGGTCGCCTATGGCTACACCTTC. Its protein is CASSLRVAYGYTF.

This clonotype was counted at least ten times. The rearrangement links TRBV30 to TRBJ1-1; D is possibly TRBD1 (6 bases). The length of the CDR3 is 14 residues. Trimming pared 4 bases from V and 2 bases from J, leaving 14 bases between. CDR1 and CDR2 (germline): GTSNPN, SVGIG (reference sequence). CDR3 nucleotides: TGTGCCTGGACCTGGGGGGGGGCTAACACTGAAGCTTTCTTT. The encoded protein is CAWTWGGANTEAFF.

Many counts were recorded for this clonotype. This sequence joins TRBV2 and TRBJ2-1; no firm D call. The germline V gene has CDR1 SNHLY and CDR2 FYNNEI. The CDR3 covers 16 residues. Deletions cut 5 bases from V and 6 bases from J, with 20 bases between. CDR3 nucleotide sequence: TGTGCCAGCAGTTCGAGGTGGCAGGCCCCTGGCAATGAGCAGTTCTTC. Protein: CASSSRWQAPGNEQFF.